The rows below give T cell receptor beta chains drawn from one sample of a study of T-cell reconstitution after alpha-beta-depleted transplantation in children. TCRdb re-analysed the PCR reads in MiXCR, keeping a single row per CDR3 protein. Of just under 150,000 distinct CDR3 sequences listed, around 8.5% are singletons. The sample here was PBMCs, mostly from graft donor cells, taken 180 days after TCRalphabeta/CD19-depleted stem cell transplant. All receptors derive from a female patient aged 2 to 10 who had a stem cell transplant for congenital amegakaryocytic thrombocytopenia, so the T cells may come from the graft donor. Both conserved end residues are part of each CDR3. Each record gives: V gene, CDR3 length, D gene, J gene, clone size, CDR3 DNA, CDR3 protein. A D gene is named only where the DNA matches it firmly. Some rows mark clone size as missing; the rest say once, few, many or name a class of expanded clone.

v_call: TRBV28; cdr3_length: 14; d_call: TRBD1; j_call: TRBJ1-2; clone_size: .; cdr3_nt: TGTGCCAGCAGTGCGACAGGGGGCAACTATGGCTACACCTTC; cdr3_aa: CASSATGGNYGYTF
v_call: TRBV28; cdr3_length: 15; d_call: .; j_call: TRBJ2-5; clone_size: many; cdr3_nt: TGTGCCAGCAGTTTATTCGAGCGCGGTAGGGGGACCCAGTACTTC; cdr3_aa: CASSLFERGRGTQYF
v_call: TRBV20-1; cdr3_length: 15; d_call: .; j_call: TRBJ2-5; clone_size: few; cdr3_nt: TGCAGTGCTAGAGCCCCCCTGAGGGCTGGAGAGACCCAGTACTTC; cdr3_aa: CSARAPLRAGETQYF
v_call: TRBV6-2/TRBV6-3; cdr3_length: 13; d_call: .; j_call: TRBJ1-2; clone_size: many; cdr3_nt: TGTGCCAGCAGACAGAACTTCAACTATGGCTACACCTTC; cdr3_aa: CASRQNFNYGYTF
v_call: TRBV10-3; cdr3_length: 14; d_call: .; j_call: TRBJ2-1; clone_size: many; cdr3_nt: TGTGCCATCAGTGAGGTTGGTCCCTACAATGAGCAGTTCTTC; cdr3_aa: CAISEVGPYNEQFF
v_call: TRBV11-2; cdr3_length: 18; d_call: .; j_call: TRBJ1-6; clone_size: many; cdr3_nt: TGTGCCAGCAGCTTAGAAAGGTGGCCCCCTCTCGTGAATTCACCCCTCCACTTT; cdr3_aa: CASSLERWPPLVNSPLHF
v_call: TRBV4-2; cdr3_length: 16; d_call: TRBD2; j_call: TRBJ2-1; clone_size: .; cdr3_nt: TGTGCCAGCAGCCAACCTCTAGCGGGACTTTTCAATGAGCAGTTCTTC; cdr3_aa: CASSQPLAGLFNEQFF
v_call: TRBV24-1; cdr3_length: 16; d_call: TRBD1; j_call: TRBJ2-1; clone_size: .; cdr3_nt: TGTGCCACCAGTGATTTGCGCAGGGGGTACCCTGGGGAGCAGTTCTTC; cdr3_aa: CATSDLRRGYPGEQFF
v_call: TRBV2; cdr3_length: 15; d_call: .; j_call: TRBJ1-1; clone_size: .; cdr3_nt: TGTGCCAGCAGTGTTTCCGGGACGCCCTACACTGAAGCTTTCTTT; cdr3_aa: CASSVSGTPYTEAFF
v_call: TRBV29-1; cdr3_length: 14; d_call: .; j_call: TRBJ2-4; clone_size: many; cdr3_nt: TGCAGCGTTCCCGAGTTGGAGGTCTGGGACATTCAGTACTTC; cdr3_aa: CSVPELEVWDIQYF
v_call: TRBV5-1; cdr3_length: 15; d_call: .; j_call: TRBJ1-6; clone_size: few; cdr3_nt: TGCGCCAGCAGCTTGGAGGCAGGGAATAATTCACCCCTCCACTTT; cdr3_aa: CASSLEAGNNSPLHF
v_call: TRBV19; cdr3_length: 15; d_call: TRBD2; j_call: TRBJ2-1; clone_size: many; cdr3_nt: TGTGCCAGTAGCGAGGGACTAGCGGGAGGGGATGAGCAGTTCTTC; cdr3_aa: CASSEGLAGGDEQFF
v_call: TRBV20-1; cdr3_length: 18; d_call: .; j_call: TRBJ2-7; clone_size: .; cdr3_nt: TGCAGTGCTCCGGCGAGCACCCTACGAACCCGTGACCTACGGGAGCAGTACTTC; cdr3_aa: CSAPASTLRTRDLREQYF
v_call: TRBV5-1; cdr3_length: 14; d_call: .; j_call: TRBJ1-3; clone_size: many; cdr3_nt: TGCGCCAGCAGTGGAGGGGGGTCTGGAAACACCATATATTTT; cdr3_aa: CASSGGGSGNTIYF
v_call: TRBV12-3/TRBV12-4; cdr3_length: 22; d_call: TRBD1; j_call: TRBJ1-4; clone_size: few; cdr3_nt: TGTGCCAGCAGTTTGGGACAGGGGGAAGGGCCACGGGGCCTGGGAGATAATGAAAAACTGTTTTTT; cdr3_aa: CASSLGQGEGPRGLGDNEKLFF
v_call: TRBV15; cdr3_length: 16; d_call: .; j_call: TRBJ1-4; clone_size: many; cdr3_nt: TGTGCCACCAGCAGGGATCGGCGGGGCAATAATGAAAAACTGTTTTTT; cdr3_aa: CATSRDRRGNNEKLFF
v_call: TRBV12-3/TRBV12-4; cdr3_length: 13; d_call: .; j_call: TRBJ2-3; clone_size: many; cdr3_nt: TGTGCCAGCAGTCGATCGATCGGGGATACGCAGTATTTT; cdr3_aa: CASSRSIGDTQYF
v_call: TRBV5-1; cdr3_length: 14; d_call: .; j_call: TRBJ1-6; clone_size: many; cdr3_nt: TGCGCCAGCAGCTCTGACGGCCAGAATTCACCCCTCCACTTT; cdr3_aa: CASSSDGQNSPLHF
v_call: TRBV7-2; cdr3_length: 14; d_call: .; j_call: TRBJ2-1; clone_size: many; cdr3_nt: TGTGCCAGCAGACGGGGGAACTCCTACAATGAGCAGTTCTTC; cdr3_aa: CASRRGNSYNEQFF
v_call: TRBV28; cdr3_length: 13; d_call: TRBD2; j_call: TRBJ2-3; clone_size: many; cdr3_nt: TGTGCCAGCAGTTTGGGAGGGTTCGATACGCAGTATTTT; cdr3_aa: CASSLGGFDTQYF
v_call: TRBV20-1; cdr3_length: 16; d_call: .; j_call: TRBJ2-7; clone_size: many; cdr3_nt: TGCAGTGCTAGAGATTCCCTTAGCCGCTACTCCTACGAGCAGTACTTC; cdr3_aa: CSARDSLSRYSYEQYF
v_call: TRBV4-1; cdr3_length: 18; d_call: TRBD2; j_call: TRBJ2-5; clone_size: .; cdr3_nt: TGCGCCAGCAGCCAGACCGGCCCTCTAGCGGGGGGGCGAGAGACCCAGTACTTC; cdr3_aa: CASSQTGPLAGGRETQYF
v_call: TRBV15; cdr3_length: 15; d_call: .; j_call: TRBJ1-6; clone_size: many; cdr3_nt: TGTGCCACCAGCAGCGGACAGCGTTATAATTCACCCCTCCACTTT; cdr3_aa: CATSSGQRYNSPLHF
v_call: TRBV20-1; cdr3_length: 15; d_call: TRBD1; j_call: TRBJ1-1; clone_size: many; cdr3_nt: TGCAGTGCTTGGACAGGGCAGGAGATGAACACTGAAGCTTTCTTT; cdr3_aa: CSAWTGQEMNTEAFF
v_call: TRBV28; cdr3_length: 18; d_call: TRBD1; j_call: TRBJ2-6; clone_size: many; cdr3_nt: TGTGCCAGCACTTCCGGGACAGGGAGGATCTCTGGGGCCAACGTCCTGACTTTC; cdr3_aa: CASTSGTGRISGANVLTF
v_call: TRBV10-3; cdr3_length: 15; d_call: TRBD1; j_call: TRBJ1-2; clone_size: many; cdr3_nt: TGTGCCATCAGTGAGAGACAGGGGATTAACTATGGCTACACCTTC; cdr3_aa: CAISERQGINYGYTF
v_call: TRBV3-1; cdr3_length: 15; d_call: .; j_call: TRBJ2-2; clone_size: many; cdr3_nt: TGTGCCAGCAGCGCTGTTAACAGCTACACCGGGGAGCTGTTTTTT; cdr3_aa: CASSAVNSYTGELFF
v_call: TRBV5-1; cdr3_length: 15; d_call: .; j_call: TRBJ2-5; clone_size: many; cdr3_nt: TGCGCCAGCAGCCCGGACCACGGACGGCGGGAGACCCAGTACTTC; cdr3_aa: CASSPDHGRRETQYF
v_call: TRBV5-1; cdr3_length: 15; d_call: .; j_call: TRBJ2-1; clone_size: many; cdr3_nt: TGCGCCAGCAGCTTGGTACAGAGCGGGTACAATGAGCAGTTCTTC; cdr3_aa: CASSLVQSGYNEQFF
v_call: TRBV20-1; cdr3_length: 14; d_call: .; j_call: TRBJ2-1; clone_size: .; cdr3_nt: TGCAGTGCTAGAGATCTTTTAGCGGACAATGAGCAGTTCTTC; cdr3_aa: CSARDLLADNEQFF
v_call: TRBV10-3; cdr3_length: 16; d_call: .; j_call: TRBJ2-4; clone_size: few; cdr3_nt: TGTGCCATCAGTGAGTCGCTGGTCCCGGCCAAAAACATTCAGTACTTC; cdr3_aa: CAISESLVPAKNIQYF
v_call: TRBV15; cdr3_length: 13; d_call: .; j_call: TRBJ2-1; clone_size: many; cdr3_nt: TGTGCCACCAGCAGCGGAATTTACAATGAGCAGTTCTTC; cdr3_aa: CATSSGIYNEQFF
v_call: TRBV29-1; cdr3_length: 12; d_call: TRBD1; j_call: TRBJ2-7; clone_size: many; cdr3_nt: TGCAGCGTTGCAGGACAGGCCTACGAGCAGTACTTC; cdr3_aa: CSVAGQAYEQYF
v_call: TRBV5-1; cdr3_length: 15; d_call: .; j_call: TRBJ1-5; clone_size: few; cdr3_nt: TGCGCCAGCAGCTTGGACGGGATTAGCAATCAGCCCCAGCATTTT; cdr3_aa: CASSLDGISNQPQHF
v_call: TRBV25-1; cdr3_length: 11; d_call: TRBD1; j_call: TRBJ2-7; clone_size: many; cdr3_nt: TGTGCCAGCATGAGGGGGCTTGAGCAGTACTTC; cdr3_aa: CASMRGLEQYF
v_call: TRBV7-8; cdr3_length: 16; d_call: TRBD1; j_call: TRBJ1-2; clone_size: .; cdr3_nt: TGTGCCAGCAGCTTAGACGAGACAGGGTGGACCTATGGCTACACCTTC; cdr3_aa: CASSLDETGWTYGYTF
v_call: TRBV30; cdr3_length: 12; d_call: .; j_call: TRBJ1-2; clone_size: .; cdr3_nt: TGTGCCTGGAACCCAGGCTTCGGTGGCTACACCTTC; cdr3_aa: CAWNPGFGGYTF
v_call: TRBV6-1; cdr3_length: 15; d_call: TRBD1; j_call: TRBJ2-2; clone_size: many; cdr3_nt: TGTGCCAGCAGTGACCTGACAGGGGCCACCGGGGAGCTGTTTTTT; cdr3_aa: CASSDLTGATGELFF
v_call: TRBV11-2; cdr3_length: 14; d_call: .; j_call: TRBJ1-6; clone_size: many; cdr3_nt: TGTGCCAGCAGCTTTAACCAAATACCTTCACCCCTCCACTTT; cdr3_aa: CASSFNQIPSPLHF
v_call: TRBV3-1; cdr3_length: 17; d_call: .; j_call: TRBJ2-7; clone_size: .; cdr3_nt: TGTGCCAGCAGCCCGGGGCTACCAACGGGGACCTCCTACGAGCAGTACTTC; cdr3_aa: CASSPGLPTGTSYEQYF
v_call: TRBV20-1; cdr3_length: 13; d_call: .; j_call: TRBJ2-5; clone_size: many; cdr3_nt: TGCAGTGCGCAGACAGGAAACCAAGAGACCCAGTACTTC; cdr3_aa: CSAQTGNQETQYF
v_call: TRBV6-5; cdr3_length: 15; d_call: .; j_call: TRBJ2-1; clone_size: few; cdr3_nt: TGTGCCAGCAGTTACCAAACCGGACCTTACAATGAGCAGTTCTTC; cdr3_aa: CASSYQTGPYNEQFF
v_call: TRBV20-1; cdr3_length: 14; d_call: TRBD1; j_call: TRBJ1-2; clone_size: many; cdr3_nt: TGCAGTGCTAGAACGGGACAGTTAAACTATGGCTACACCTTC; cdr3_aa: CSARTGQLNYGYTF
v_call: TRBV6-6; cdr3_length: 13; d_call: .; j_call: TRBJ1-5; clone_size: .; cdr3_nt: TGTGCCAGCAGTTACATAGACAATCAGCCCCAGCATTTT; cdr3_aa: CASSYIDNQPQHF
v_call: TRBV20-1; cdr3_length: 14; d_call: .; j_call: TRBJ2-1; clone_size: many; cdr3_nt: TGCAGTGCTAGTAATGCGGAATCCTACAATGAGCAGTTCTTC; cdr3_aa: CSASNAESYNEQFF
v_call: TRBV4-1; cdr3_length: 15; d_call: TRBD1; j_call: TRBJ2-5; clone_size: many; cdr3_nt: TGCGCCAGCAGCTCGGACAGGGGAGTTCGGGAGACCCAGTACTTC; cdr3_aa: CASSSDRGVRETQYF
v_call: TRBV7-2; cdr3_length: 13; d_call: .; j_call: TRBJ2-1; clone_size: few; cdr3_nt: TGTGCCAGCAGCTTAGGGCCCACCAATGAGCAGTTCTTC; cdr3_aa: CASSLGPTNEQFF
v_call: TRBV10-3; cdr3_length: 14; d_call: .; j_call: TRBJ1-1; clone_size: few; cdr3_nt: TGTGCCATCAGGGAGAGGAGGGAGGACACTGAAGCTTTCTTT; cdr3_aa: CAIRERREDTEAFF
v_call: TRBV20-1; cdr3_length: 16; d_call: .; j_call: TRBJ2-4; clone_size: few; cdr3_nt: TGCAGTGCTAGAGAGGGGGGACAGATGATTCTAAACATTCAGTACTTC; cdr3_aa: CSAREGGQMILNIQYF
v_call: TRBV28; cdr3_length: 11; d_call: .; j_call: TRBJ2-7; clone_size: many; cdr3_nt: TGTGCCAGCCGACACCCGAAGGGGCAGTACTTC; cdr3_aa: CASRHPKGQYF
v_call: TRBV4-2; cdr3_length: 16; d_call: TRBD1; j_call: TRBJ2-5; clone_size: .; cdr3_nt: TGTGCCAGCAGCCAAGATCCGACAGGGGCCAAAGAGACCCAGTACTTC; cdr3_aa: CASSQDPTGAKETQYF
v_call: TRBV12-3/TRBV12-4; cdr3_length: 15; d_call: TRBD1; j_call: TRBJ2-1; clone_size: .; cdr3_nt: TGTGCCAGCAGAAGTAGACAGGGCCCCTACAATGAGCAGTTCTTC; cdr3_aa: CASRSRQGPYNEQFF
v_call: TRBV10-3; cdr3_length: 18; d_call: TRBD2; j_call: TRBJ2-2; clone_size: many; cdr3_nt: TGTGCCATCAGTTGGGGACTAGCGGGAGGGCGTAACACCGGGGAGCTGTTTTTT; cdr3_aa: CAISWGLAGGRNTGELFF
v_call: TRBV28; cdr3_length: 17; d_call: TRBD2; j_call: TRBJ2-1; clone_size: many; cdr3_nt: TGTGCCAGCAGTTCTGGGAGCGGGAGTTATGCCTACAATGAGCAGTTCTTC; cdr3_aa: CASSSGSGSYAYNEQFF